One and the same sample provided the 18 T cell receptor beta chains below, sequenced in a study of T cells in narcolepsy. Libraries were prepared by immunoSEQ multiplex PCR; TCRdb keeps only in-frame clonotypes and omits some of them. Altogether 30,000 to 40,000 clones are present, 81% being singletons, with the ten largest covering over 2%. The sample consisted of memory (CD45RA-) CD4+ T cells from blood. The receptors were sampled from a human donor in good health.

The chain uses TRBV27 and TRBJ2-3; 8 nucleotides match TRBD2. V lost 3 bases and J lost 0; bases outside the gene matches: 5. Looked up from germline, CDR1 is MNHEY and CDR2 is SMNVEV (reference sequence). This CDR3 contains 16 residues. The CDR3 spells CASSFLAGSSTDTQYF. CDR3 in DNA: TGTGCCAGCAGTTTCTTAGCGGGATCTAGCACAGATACGCAGTATTTT.

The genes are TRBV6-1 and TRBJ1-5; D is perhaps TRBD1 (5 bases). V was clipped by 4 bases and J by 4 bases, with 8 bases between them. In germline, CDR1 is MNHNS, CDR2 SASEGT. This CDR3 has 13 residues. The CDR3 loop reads CASSGQPNQPQHF. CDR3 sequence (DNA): TGTGCCAGCAGTGGACAGCCAAATCAGCCCCAGCATTTT.

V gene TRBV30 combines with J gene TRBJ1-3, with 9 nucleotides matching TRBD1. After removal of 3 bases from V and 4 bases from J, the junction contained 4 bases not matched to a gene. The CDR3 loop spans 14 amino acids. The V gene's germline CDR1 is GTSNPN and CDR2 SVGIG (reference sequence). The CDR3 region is CAWSDDRGGNTIYF. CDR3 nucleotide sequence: TGTGCCTGGAGCGACGACAGGGGGGGAAACACCATATATTTT.

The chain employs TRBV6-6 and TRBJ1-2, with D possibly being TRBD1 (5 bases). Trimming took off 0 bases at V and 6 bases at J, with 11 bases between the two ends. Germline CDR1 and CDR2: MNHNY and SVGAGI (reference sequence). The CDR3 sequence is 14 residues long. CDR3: CASSYSGGADGYTF. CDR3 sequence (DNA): TGTGCCAGCAGTTACTCTGGAGGGGCCGATGGCTACACCTTC.

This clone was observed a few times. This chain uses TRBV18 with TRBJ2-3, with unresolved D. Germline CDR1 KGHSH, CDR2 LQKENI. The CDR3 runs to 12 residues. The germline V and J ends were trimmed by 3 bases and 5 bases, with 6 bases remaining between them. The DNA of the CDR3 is TGTGCCAGCTCACCTGGGGTAGATACGCAGTATTTT. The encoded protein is CASSPGVDTQYF.

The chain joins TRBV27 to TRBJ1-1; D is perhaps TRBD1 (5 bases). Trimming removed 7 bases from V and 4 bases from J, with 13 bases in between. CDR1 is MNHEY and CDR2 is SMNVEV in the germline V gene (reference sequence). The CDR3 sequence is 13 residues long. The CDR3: CASMRGGGTEAFF. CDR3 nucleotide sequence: TGTGCCAGCATGAGGGGAGGTGGCACTGAAGCTTTCTTT.

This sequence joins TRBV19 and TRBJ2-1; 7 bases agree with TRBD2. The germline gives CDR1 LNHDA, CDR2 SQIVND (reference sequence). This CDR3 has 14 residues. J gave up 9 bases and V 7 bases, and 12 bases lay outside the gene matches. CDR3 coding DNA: TGTGCCAGTACTGGGGGGGGAGTTAGAGGTGAGCAGTTCTTC. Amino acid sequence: CASTGGGVRGEQFF.

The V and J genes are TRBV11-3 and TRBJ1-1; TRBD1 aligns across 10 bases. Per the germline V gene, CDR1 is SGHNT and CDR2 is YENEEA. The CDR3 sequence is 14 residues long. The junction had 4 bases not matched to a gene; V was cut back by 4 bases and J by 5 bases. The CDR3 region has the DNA TGTGCCAGCAGCTCCCGGACAGGGGGGACTGAAGCTTTCTTT. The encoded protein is CASSSRTGGTEAFF.

CDR3 in DNA: TGTGCCAGCGAGTTCTTAGGGGGGGGCGACACTGAAGCTTTCTTT. Its protein is CASEFLGGGDTEAFF. This chain uses TRBV2 with TRBJ1-1, with a possible D match to TRBD1 (6 bases). With 8 bases removed from V and 3 bases from J, the gap between germline ends came to 19 bases. This CDR3 is built from 15 residues. In germline, CDR1 is SNHLY, CDR2 FYNNEI.

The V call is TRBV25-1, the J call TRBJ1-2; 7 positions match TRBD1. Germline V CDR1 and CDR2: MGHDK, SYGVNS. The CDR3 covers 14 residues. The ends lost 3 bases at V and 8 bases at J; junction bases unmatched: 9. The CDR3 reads CASSEFRTGGGYTF. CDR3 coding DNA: TGTGCCAGCAGTGAGTTCCGGACAGGCGGCGGCTACACCTTC.

The CDR3 DNA is TGCAGCACCCGACCCCAAGAGACCCAGTACTTC. Its translation is CSTRPQETQYF. This chain connects TRBV29-1 to TRBJ2-5; D uncertain. CDR3 size: 11 residues. CDR1 and CDR2 (germline): SQVTM, ANQGSEA. V dropped 8 bases and J dropped 1 base, with 8 bases sitting between them.

CDR3 nucleotides: TGCGCCAGCAGCATACGGGACAGCGAGCAGTACTTC. Translation: CASSIRDSEQYF. The chain combines TRBV5-1 with TRBJ2-7; 7 bases are a match to TRBD1. CDR3 length: 12 residues. Germline trimming cut 4 bases from V and 6 bases from J; bases unmatched to any gene: 4. The germline V gene has CDR1 SGHRS and CDR2 YFSETQ.

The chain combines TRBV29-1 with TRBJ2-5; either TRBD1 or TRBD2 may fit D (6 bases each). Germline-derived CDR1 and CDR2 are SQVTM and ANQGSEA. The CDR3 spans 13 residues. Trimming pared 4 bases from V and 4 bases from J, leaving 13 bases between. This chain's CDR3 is CSVVGGSGETQYF. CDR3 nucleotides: TGCAGCGTTGTAGGGGGGAGTGGAGAGACCCAGTACTTC.

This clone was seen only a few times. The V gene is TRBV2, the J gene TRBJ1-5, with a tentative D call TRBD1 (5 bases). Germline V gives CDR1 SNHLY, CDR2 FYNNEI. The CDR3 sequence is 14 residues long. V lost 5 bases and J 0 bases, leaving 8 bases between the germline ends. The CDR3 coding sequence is TGTGCCAGCAGTCCAGGGAATAGCAATCAGCCCCAGCATTTT. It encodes CASSPGNSNQPQHF.

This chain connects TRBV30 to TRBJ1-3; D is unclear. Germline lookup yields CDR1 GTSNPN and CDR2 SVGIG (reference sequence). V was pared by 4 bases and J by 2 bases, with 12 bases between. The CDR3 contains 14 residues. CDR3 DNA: TGTGCCTGGACAGACCCAGGAGCTGGAAACACCATATATTTT. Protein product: CAWTDPGAGNTIYF.

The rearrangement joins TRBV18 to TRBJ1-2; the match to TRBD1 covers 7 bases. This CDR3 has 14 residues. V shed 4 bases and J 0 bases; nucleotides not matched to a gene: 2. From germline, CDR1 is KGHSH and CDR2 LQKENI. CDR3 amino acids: CASSQGASNYGYTF. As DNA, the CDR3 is TGTGCCAGCTCACAGGGGGCCTCTAACTATGGCTACACCTTC.

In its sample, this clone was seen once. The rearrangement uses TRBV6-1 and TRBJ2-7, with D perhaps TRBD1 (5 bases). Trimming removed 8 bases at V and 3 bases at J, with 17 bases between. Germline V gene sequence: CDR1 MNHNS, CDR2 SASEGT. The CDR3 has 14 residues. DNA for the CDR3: TGTGCCAGCCGCACCCAGGGCGCGTACTACGAGCAGTACTTC. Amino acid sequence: CASRTQGAYYEQYF.

This chain's CDR3 is CASSLRQGDEQFF. CDR3 nucleotides: TGTGCCAGCAGCCTCAGACAGGGCGATGAGCAGTTCTTC. The chain is built from TRBV7-7 and TRBJ2-1; 7 bases agree with TRBD1. Looked up from germline, CDR1 is SSHAT and CDR2 is FNYEAQ (reference sequence). This CDR3 contains 13 residues. J gave up 8 bases and V 5 bases, and 6 bases lay outside the gene matches.